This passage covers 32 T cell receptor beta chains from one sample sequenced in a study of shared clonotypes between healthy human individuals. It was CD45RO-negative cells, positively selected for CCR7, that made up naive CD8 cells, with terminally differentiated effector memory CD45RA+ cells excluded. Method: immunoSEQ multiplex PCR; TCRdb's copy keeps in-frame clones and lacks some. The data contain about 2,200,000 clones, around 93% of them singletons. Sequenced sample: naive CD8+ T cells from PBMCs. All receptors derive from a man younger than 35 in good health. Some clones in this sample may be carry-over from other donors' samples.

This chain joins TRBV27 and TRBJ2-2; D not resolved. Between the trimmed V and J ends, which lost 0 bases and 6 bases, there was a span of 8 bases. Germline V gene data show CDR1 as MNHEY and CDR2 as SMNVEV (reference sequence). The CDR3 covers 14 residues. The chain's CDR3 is CASSLSVLAGELFF. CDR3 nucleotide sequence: TGTGCCAGCAGTTTATCGGTCCTTGCCGGGGAGCTGTTTTTT.

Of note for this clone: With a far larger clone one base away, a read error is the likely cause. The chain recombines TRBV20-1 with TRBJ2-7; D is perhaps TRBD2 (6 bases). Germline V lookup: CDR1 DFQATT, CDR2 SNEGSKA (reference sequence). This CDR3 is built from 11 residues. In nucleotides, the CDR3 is TGCAGTGCTAGAGATTTACGGGAGCAGTGCTTC. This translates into CSARDLREQCF.

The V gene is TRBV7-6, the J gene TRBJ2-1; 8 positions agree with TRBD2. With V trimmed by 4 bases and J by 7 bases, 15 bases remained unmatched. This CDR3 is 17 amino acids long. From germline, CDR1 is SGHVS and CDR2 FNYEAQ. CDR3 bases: TGTGCCAGCAGCTCCGGCCCAGCGGGAGAGCGTAAGAATGAGCAGTTCTTC. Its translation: CASSSGPAGERKNEQFF.

The CDR3 DNA reads TGTGCCAGCGGGAGGACAGGAGACTATAACTATGGCTACACCTTC. Translating it yields CASGRTGDYNYGYTF. V usage is TRBV28 and J usage is TRBJ1-2; 7 bases are a match to TRBD1. V was pared by 8 bases and J by 1 base, with 10 bases of the junction left unmatched. Germline CDR1 MDHEN, CDR2 SYDVKM. The CDR3 length is 15 residues.

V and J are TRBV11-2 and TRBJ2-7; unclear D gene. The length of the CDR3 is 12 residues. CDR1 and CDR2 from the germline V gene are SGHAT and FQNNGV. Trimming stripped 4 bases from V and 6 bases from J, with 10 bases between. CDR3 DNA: TGTGCCAGCAGCTCCCAATACGTCGAGCAGTACTTC. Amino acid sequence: CASSSQYVEQYF.

The CDR3 DNA reads TGTGCCAGCAGCTTGGGTACAGGGGTGAACACTGAAGCTTTCTTT. This encodes CASSLGTGVNTEAFF. The genes are TRBV5-4 and TRBJ1-1; 7 bases map to TRBD1. The V and J ends lost 0 bases and 0 bases, in that order; junction bases with no gene match: 2. The germline V gene encodes CDR1 SGHNT and CDR2 YYREEE (reference sequence). The CDR3 totals 15 residues. Full variable domain (rest looked up from reference TRBV5-4 and TRBJ1-1): ETGVTQSPTHLIKTRGQQVTLRCSSQSGHNTVSWYQQALGQGPQFIFQYYREEENGRGNFPPRFSGLQFPNYSSELNVNALELDDSALYLCASSLGTGVNTEAFFGQGTRLTVV.

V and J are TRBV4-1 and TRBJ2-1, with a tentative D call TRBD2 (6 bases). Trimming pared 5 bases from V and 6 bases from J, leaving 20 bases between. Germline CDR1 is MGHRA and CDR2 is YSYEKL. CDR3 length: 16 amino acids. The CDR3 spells CASSTRPGLPLNEQFF. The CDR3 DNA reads TGCGCCAGCAGCACACGACCGGGACTCCCCCTCAATGAGCAGTTCTTC.

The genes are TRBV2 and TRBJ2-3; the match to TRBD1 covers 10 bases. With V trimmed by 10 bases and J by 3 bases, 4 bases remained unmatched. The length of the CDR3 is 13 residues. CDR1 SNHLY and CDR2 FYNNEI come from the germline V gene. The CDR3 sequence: CATWDRGTDTQYF. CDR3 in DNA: TGTGCCACCTGGGACAGGGGAACAGATACGCAGTATTTT. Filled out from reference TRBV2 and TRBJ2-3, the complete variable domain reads EPEVTQTPSHQVTQMGQEVILRCVPISNHLYFYWYRQILGQKVEFLVSFYNNEISEKSEIFDDQFSVERPDGSNFTLKIRSTKLEDSAMYFCATWDRGTDTQYFGPGTRLTVL.

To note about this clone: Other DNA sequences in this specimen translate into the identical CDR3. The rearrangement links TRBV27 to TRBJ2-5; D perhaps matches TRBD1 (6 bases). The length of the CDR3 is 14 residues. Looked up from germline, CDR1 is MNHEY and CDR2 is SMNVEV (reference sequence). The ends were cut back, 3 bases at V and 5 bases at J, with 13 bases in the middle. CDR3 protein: CASSFQGSGETQYF. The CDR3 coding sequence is TGTGCCAGCAGTTTTCAGGGGTCAGGGGAGACCCAGTACTTC.

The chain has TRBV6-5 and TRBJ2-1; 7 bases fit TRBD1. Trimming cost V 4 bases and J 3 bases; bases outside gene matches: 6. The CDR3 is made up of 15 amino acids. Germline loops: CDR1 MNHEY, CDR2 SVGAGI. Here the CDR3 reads CASSSTTGLYNEQFF. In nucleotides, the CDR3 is TGTGCCAGCAGTTCTACGACAGGGCTCTACAATGAGCAGTTCTTC.

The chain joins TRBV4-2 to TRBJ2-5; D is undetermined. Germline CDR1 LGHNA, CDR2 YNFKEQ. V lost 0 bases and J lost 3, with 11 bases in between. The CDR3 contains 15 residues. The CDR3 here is CASSQDQAEEETQYF. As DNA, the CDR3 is TGTGCCAGCAGCCAAGATCAGGCGGAAGAAGAGACCCAGTACTTC.

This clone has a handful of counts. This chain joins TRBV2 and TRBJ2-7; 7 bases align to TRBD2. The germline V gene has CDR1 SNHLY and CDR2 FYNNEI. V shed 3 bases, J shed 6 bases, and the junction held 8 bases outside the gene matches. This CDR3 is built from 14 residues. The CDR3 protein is CASSDRTSFPEQYF. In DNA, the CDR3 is TGTGCCAGCAGTGATAGGACTAGTTTCCCCGAGCAGTACTTC.

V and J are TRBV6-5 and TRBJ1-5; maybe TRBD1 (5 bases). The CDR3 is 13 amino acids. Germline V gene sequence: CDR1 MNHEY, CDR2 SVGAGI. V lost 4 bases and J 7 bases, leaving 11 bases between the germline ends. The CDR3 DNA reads TGTGCCAGCAGTTCCCAGGGAGGCCAGCCCCAGCATTTT. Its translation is CASSSQGGQPQHF.

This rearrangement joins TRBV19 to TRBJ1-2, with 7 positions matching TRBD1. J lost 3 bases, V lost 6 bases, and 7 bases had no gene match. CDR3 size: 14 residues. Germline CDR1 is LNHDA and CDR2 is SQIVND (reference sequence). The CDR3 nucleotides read TGTGCCAGTAGGCCGGGACAGATGGACTATGGCTACACCTTC. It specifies CASRPGQMDYGYTF.

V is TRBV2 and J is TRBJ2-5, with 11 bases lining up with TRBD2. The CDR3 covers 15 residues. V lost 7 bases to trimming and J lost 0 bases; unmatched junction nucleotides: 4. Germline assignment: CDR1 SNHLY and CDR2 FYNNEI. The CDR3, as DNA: TGTGCCAGCAAAACTAGCGGGGGTTACCAAGAGACCCAGTACTTC. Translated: CASKTSGGYQETQYF. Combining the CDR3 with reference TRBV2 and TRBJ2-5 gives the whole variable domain EPEVTQTPSHQVTQMGQEVILRCVPISNHLYFYWYRQILGQKVEFLVSFYNNEISEKSEIFDDQFSVERPDGSNFTLKIRSTKLEDSAMYFCASKTSGGYQETQYFGPGTRLLVL.

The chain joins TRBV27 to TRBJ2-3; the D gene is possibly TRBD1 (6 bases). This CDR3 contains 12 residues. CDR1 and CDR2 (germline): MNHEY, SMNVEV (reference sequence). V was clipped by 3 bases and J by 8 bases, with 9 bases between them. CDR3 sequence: CASSFPRGTQYF. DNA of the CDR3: TGTGCCAGCAGTTTTCCCAGGGGTACGCAGTATTTT.

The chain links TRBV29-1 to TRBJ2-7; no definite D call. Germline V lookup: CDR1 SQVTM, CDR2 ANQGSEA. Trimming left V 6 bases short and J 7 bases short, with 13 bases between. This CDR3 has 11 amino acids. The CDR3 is CSVQTWGEQYF. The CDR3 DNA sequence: TGCAGCGTACAGACCTGGGGAGAGCAGTACTTC.

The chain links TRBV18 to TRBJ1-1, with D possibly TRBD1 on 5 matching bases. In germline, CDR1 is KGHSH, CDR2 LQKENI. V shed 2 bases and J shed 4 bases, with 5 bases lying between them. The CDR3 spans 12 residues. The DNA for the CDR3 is TGTGCCAGCTCACCAACAGGCACTGAAGCTTTCTTT. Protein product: CASSPTGTEAFF.

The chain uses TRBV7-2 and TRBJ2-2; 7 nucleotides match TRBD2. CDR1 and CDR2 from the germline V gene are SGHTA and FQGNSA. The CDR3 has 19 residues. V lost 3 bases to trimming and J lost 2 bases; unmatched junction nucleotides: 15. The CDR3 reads CASSFYPSGWEGNTGELFF. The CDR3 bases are TGTGCCAGCAGCTTTTATCCTAGCGGCTGGGAGGGAAACACCGGGGAGCTGTTTTTT. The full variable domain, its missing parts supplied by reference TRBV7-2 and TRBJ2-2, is GAGVSQSPSNKVTEKGKDVELRCDPISGHTALYWYRQSLGQGLEFLIYFQGNSAPDKSGLPSDRFSAERTGGSVSTLTIQRTQQEDSAVYLCASSFYPSGWEGNTGELFFGEGSRLTVL.

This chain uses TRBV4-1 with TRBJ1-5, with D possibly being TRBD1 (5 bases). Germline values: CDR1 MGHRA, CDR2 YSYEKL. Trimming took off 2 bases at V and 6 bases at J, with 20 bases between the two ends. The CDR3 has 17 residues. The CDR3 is CASSQWQRGPASQPQHF. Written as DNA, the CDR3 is TGCGCCAGCAGCCAATGGCAACGGGGCCCAGCCAGTCAGCCCCAGCATTTT.

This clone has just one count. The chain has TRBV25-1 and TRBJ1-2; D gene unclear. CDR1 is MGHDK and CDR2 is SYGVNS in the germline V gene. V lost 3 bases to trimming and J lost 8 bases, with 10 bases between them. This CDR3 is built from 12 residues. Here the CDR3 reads CASSEGPAGYTF. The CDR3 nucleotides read TGTGCCAGCAGTGAGGGCCCTGCGGGCTACACCTTC.

The CDR3 sequence: CASSPGPGQRLYGYTF. CDR3 nucleotides: TGTGCCAGCAGCCCGGGCCCGGGACAGCGCCTCTATGGCTACACCTTC. The J gene is TRBJ1-2, the V gene TRBV5-6, with TRBD1 matching 7 bases. Germline V gives CDR1 SGHDT, CDR2 YYEEEE. V lost 4 bases and J lost 4; bases outside the gene matches: 13. The CDR3 totals 16 residues.

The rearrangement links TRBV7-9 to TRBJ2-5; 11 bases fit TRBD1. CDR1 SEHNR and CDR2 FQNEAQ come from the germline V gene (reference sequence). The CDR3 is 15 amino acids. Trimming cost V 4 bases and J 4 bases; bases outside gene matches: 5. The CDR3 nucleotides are TGTGCCAGCAGCTCCCCGGACAGGGGGCGAGAGACCCAGTACTTC. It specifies CASSSPDRGRETQYF.

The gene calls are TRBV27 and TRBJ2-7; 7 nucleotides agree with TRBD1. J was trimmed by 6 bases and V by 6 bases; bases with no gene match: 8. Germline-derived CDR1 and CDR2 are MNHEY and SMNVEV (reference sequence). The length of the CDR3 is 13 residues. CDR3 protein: CASRFARGREQYF. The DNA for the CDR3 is TGTGCCAGCAGATTCGCGAGGGGGCGCGAGCAGTACTTC.

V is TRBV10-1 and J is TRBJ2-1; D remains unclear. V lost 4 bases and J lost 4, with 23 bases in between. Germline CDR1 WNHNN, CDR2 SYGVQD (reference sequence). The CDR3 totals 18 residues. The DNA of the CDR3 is TGCGCCAGCAGTGCCGGACGCGGCCGTCATCTCTTATACAATGAGCAGTTCTTC. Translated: CASSAGRGRHLLYNEQFF.

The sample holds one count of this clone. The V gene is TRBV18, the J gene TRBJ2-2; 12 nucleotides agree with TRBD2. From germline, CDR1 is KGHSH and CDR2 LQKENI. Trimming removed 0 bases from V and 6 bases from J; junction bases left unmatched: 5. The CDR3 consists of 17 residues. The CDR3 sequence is CASSPPRLAGVAGELFF. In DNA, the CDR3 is TGTGCCAGCTCACCACCGCGACTAGCGGGAGTCGCCGGGGAGCTGTTTTTT.

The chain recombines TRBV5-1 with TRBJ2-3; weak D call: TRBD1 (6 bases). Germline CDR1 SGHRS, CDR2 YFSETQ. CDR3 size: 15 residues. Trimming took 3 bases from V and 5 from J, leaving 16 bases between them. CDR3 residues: CASSWGPKHGDTQYF. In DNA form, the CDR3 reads TGCGCCAGCAGCTGGGGGCCTAAGCATGGAGATACGCAGTATTTT.

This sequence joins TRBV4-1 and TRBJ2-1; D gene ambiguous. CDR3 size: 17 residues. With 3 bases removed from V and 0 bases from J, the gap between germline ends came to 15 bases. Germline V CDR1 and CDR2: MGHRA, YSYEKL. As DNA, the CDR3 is TGCGCCAGCAGCCAGGGCCGGGCCCTCAGCTCCTACAATGAGCAGTTCTTC. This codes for CASSQGRALSSYNEQFF.

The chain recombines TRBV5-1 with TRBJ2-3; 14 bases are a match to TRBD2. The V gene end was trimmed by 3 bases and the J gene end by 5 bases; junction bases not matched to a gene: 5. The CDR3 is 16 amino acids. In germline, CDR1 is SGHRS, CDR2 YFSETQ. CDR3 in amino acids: CASSWGLAGVGDTQYF. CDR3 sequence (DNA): TGCGCCAGCAGCTGGGGACTAGCGGGAGTGGGAGATACGCAGTATTTT.

The CDR3 reads CASSAVVGTSGRASRAPDTQYF. The CDR3 nucleotides read TGTGCCAGTAGTGCCGTCGTCGGGACTAGCGGGAGGGCCAGTCGGGCTCCAGATACGCAGTATTTT. J is TRBJ2-3 and V is TRBV19; 16 bases match TRBD2. Trimming took 5 bases from V and 4 from J; bases not matched to a gene: 21. The CDR3 loop spans 22 amino acids. The germline V gene has CDR1 LNHDA and CDR2 SQIVND (reference sequence).

The chain's CDR3 is CASSPGPAGTNTGELFF. The CDR3, as DNA: TGTGCCAGCAGCCCAGGCCCGGCGGGAACGAACACCGGGGAGCTGTTTTTT. V is TRBV7-3 and J is TRBJ2-2, with D perhaps TRBD2 (6 bases). V lost 5 bases and J lost 0, with 16 bases in between. CDR3 length equals 17 residues. Germline V lookup: CDR1 SGHTA, CDR2 FQGTGA.

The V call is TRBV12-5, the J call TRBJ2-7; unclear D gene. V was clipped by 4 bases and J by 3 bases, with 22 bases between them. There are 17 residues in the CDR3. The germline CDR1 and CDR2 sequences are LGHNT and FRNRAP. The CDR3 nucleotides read TGTGCTAGTGGTTGCCCCTCTTACCAAGACGACGTCTACGAGCAGTACTTC. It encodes CASGCPSYQDDVYEQYF.